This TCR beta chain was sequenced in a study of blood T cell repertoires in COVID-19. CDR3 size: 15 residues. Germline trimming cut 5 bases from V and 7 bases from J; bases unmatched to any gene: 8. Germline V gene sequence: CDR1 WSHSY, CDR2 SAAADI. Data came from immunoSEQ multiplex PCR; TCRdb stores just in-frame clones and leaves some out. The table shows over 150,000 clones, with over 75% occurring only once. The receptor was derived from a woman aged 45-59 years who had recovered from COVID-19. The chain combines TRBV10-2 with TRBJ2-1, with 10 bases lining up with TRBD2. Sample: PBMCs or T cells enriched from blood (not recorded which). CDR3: CASSWLAGDRNEQFF. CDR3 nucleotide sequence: TGCGCCAGCAGTTGGCTAGCGGGAGATCGAAATGAGCAGTTCTTC.